The sequence of this TCR beta chain was determined in a study of blood T cell repertoires in COVID-19. Clones were sequenced by immunoSEQ multiplex PCR, and TCRdb holds only the in-frame ones, with some missing. Among roughly 49,000 clones listed, less than 90% were seen once. The CDR3 length is 16 residues. Deletions cut 1 base from V and 6 bases from J, with 19 bases between. Germline loops: CDR1 GTSNPN, CDR2 SVGIG (reference sequence). This receptor was identified in a human donor in a cohort sampled during active COVID-19. Specimen: peripheral blood. This chain joins TRBV30 and TRBJ2-1, with D possibly matching TRBD1 (5 bases). CDR3 in amino acids: CAWSAAGPSTGNEQFF. The CDR3 nucleotides read TGTGCCTGGAGTGCTGCTGGGCCATCCACAGGCAATGAGCAGTTCTTC.